This T cell receptor beta chain is from a study of cytomegalovirus exposure and HLA in healthy donors. Study-level results: Based on reports, TCR beta sequences accurately predicted HLA-A and HLA-B alleles for most subjects. More clonal expansion characterized HLA-associated TCR beta chains than equally common others in a later analysis. Altogether, more than 150 TCR beta chains were recorded as cytomegalovirus-associated.

The PCR was carried out with 60 Vbeta primers and 13 Jbeta primers. Repertoires were generated with immunoSEQ multiplex PCR, while TCRdb's copy carries only in-frame clones and drops some. Of roughly 150,000 clones listed, around 77% are singletons. This clone was seen only once. Antigen unknown. Sequenced sample: PBMCs. This receptor was taken from a middle-aged man in good health and CMV-seronegative.

CDR3 coding DNA: TGTGCCAGCACAAGGGTAGCGGGTCTTTTAGAGCAGTTCTTC. Its protein product is CASTRVAGLLEQFF. V is TRBV2 and J is TRBJ2-1, with 7 positions matching TRBD2. CDR1 is SNHLY, CDR2 FYNNEI, per germline. The junction had 13 bases not matched to a gene; V was cut back by 7 bases and J by 10 bases. This CDR3 contains 14 residues.